Below, 13 T cell receptor beta chains from the same sample are listed, as sequenced in a study of blood T cell repertoires in COVID-19. Only in-frame clones appear in the TCRdb table, and some are missing; sequencing was by immunoSEQ multiplex PCR. The sample lists 140,000 to 150,000 clones, around 90% occurring once. The sequenced material came from peripheral blood. The receptors here all came from a human donor with COVID-19, enrolled during active disease. The donor label of this sample is uncertain.

V and J are TRBV4-1 and TRBJ1-6, with D possibly matching TRBD1 (5 bases). Trimming left V 2 bases short and J 11 bases short, with 19 bases between. Germline V gene lookup returns CDR1 MGHRA and CDR2 YSYEKL. The CDR3 covers 16 residues. CDR3 in amino acids: CASSQNPGLRSPPLHF. The CDR3 nucleotides read TGCGCCAGCAGCCAAAATCCGGGACTTAGAAGCCCACCCCTCCACTTT.

The chain has TRBV10-3 and TRBJ2-5; 7 nucleotides align to TRBD1. V lost 6 bases to trimming and J lost 4 bases; unmatched junction nucleotides: 2. The germline gives CDR1 ENHRY, CDR2 SYGVKD. CDR3 size: 12 residues. DNA for the CDR3: TGTGCCATCAGCTCAGGGGGAGAGACCCAGTACTTC. It codes for CAISSGGETQYF.

This chain uses TRBV2 with TRBJ1-6; D is possibly TRBD1 (5 bases). This CDR3 is 14 amino acids long. CDR1 and CDR2 from the germline V gene are SNHLY and FYNNEI. Trimming took off 2 bases at V and 10 bases at J, with 12 bases between the two ends. This chain's CDR3 is CASSEPGVESPLHF. CDR3 sequence (DNA): TGTGCCAGCAGTGAACCGGGGGTGGAATCACCCCTCCACTTT.

This chain uses TRBV6-5 with TRBJ2-2, with D possibly TRBD1 on 6 matching bases. Between the trimmed V and J ends, which lost 5 bases and 4 bases, there was a span of 11 bases. The CDR3 consists of 14 residues. Germline V gene lookup returns CDR1 MNHEY and CDR2 SVGAGI. The CDR3 sequence: CASSRTVTTGELFF. In DNA form, the CDR3 reads TGTGCCAGCAGTAGGACAGTAACCACCGGGGAGCTGTTTTTT.

The V gene is TRBV7-3, the J gene TRBJ1-6; TRBD1 is a possible D gene (6 bases). Germline-derived CDR1 and CDR2 are SGHTA and FQGTGA. The length of the CDR3 is 16 residues. V shed 5 bases and J shed 12 bases, with 23 bases lying between them. The CDR3 DNA sequence: TGTGCCAGCAGCCCTCGAAGGAGGACAGCTATTTTACCCCTCCACTTT. Translating gives CASSPRRRTAILPLHF. The whole variable domain, filled in from reference TRBV7-3 and TRBJ1-6, reads GAGVSQTPSNKVTEKGKYVELRCDPISGHTALYWYRQSLGQGPEFLIYFQGTGAADDSGLPNDRFFAVRPEGSVSTLKIQRTERGDSAVYLCASSPRRRTAILPLHFGNGTRLTVT.

This clone was seen just once. This rearrangement joins TRBV6-5 to TRBJ2-7; TRBD1 matches at 10 bases. The CDR3 length is 14 residues. Germline assignment: CDR1 MNHEY and CDR2 SVGAGI. V shed 5 bases and J 4 bases; nucleotides not matched to a gene: 5. The CDR3 region is CASSTGQGIYEQYF. The CDR3 nucleotides are TGTGCCAGCAGTACGGGACAGGGGATATACGAGCAGTACTTC.

V is TRBV18 and J is TRBJ1-5; 7 nucleotides match TRBD1. Looked up from germline, CDR1 is KGHSH and CDR2 is LQKENI. This CDR3 comprises 13 residues. Trimming at V came to 2 bases and at J to 9 bases, leaving 4 bases not matched to a gene. CDR3 amino acids: CASSPDRERPQHF. As DNA, the CDR3 is TGTGCCAGCTCACCAGACAGGGAGAGGCCCCAGCATTTT. Full variable domain (remainder filled in from reference TRBV18 and TRBJ1-5): NAGVMQNPRHLVRRRGQEARLRCSPMKGHSHVYWYRQLPEEGLKFMVYLQKENIIDESGMPKERFSAEFPKEGPSILRIQQVVRGDSAAYFCASSPDRERPQHFGDGTRLSIL.

The chain uses TRBV19 and TRBJ2-3; TRBD1 is a possible D gene (6 bases). This CDR3 has 15 amino acids. Germline assignment: CDR1 LNHDA and CDR2 SQIVND (reference sequence). Deletions cut 9 bases from V and 0 bases from J, with 16 bases between. Written as DNA, the CDR3 is TGTGCCAGCCAAGTACAGGGATATAGCACAGATACGCAGTATTTT. Residues: CASQVQGYSTDTQYF.

The chain combines TRBV7-3 with TRBJ1-1; D is undetermined. The CDR3 runs to 15 residues. In germline, CDR1 is SGHTA, CDR2 FQGTGA. V was trimmed by 5 bases and J by 0 bases, leaving 13 bases between them. The CDR3 sequence is CASSDATLLNTEAFF. CDR3 coding DNA: TGTGCCAGCAGCGACGCGACACTTTTGAACACTGAAGCTTTCTTT.

The chain carries TRBV6-6 and TRBJ1-1; D is unclear. The V end was cut by 2 bases, the J end by 6 bases, with 13 bases between. The CDR3 contains 14 residues. Germline V gene lookup returns CDR1 MNHNY and CDR2 SVGAGI (reference sequence). The CDR3 nucleotides read TGTGCCAGCAGTTACCTCGGAGGATCTGCTGAAGCTTTCTTT. The encoded protein is CASSYLGGSAEAFF.

The chain links TRBV5-1 to TRBJ1-3, with D unclear. Trimming removed 4 bases from V and 2 bases from J, with 10 bases in between. This CDR3 is built from 14 residues. Germline values: CDR1 SGHRS, CDR2 YFSETQ. CDR3 nucleotide sequence: TGCGCCAGCAGCCAGGCCGGAACTGGAAACACCATATATTTT. This gives the protein CASSQAGTGNTIYF.

The table lists this clone with a count of one. This sequence joins TRBV7-8 and TRBJ2-3, with 7 nucleotides matching TRBD1. Trimming removed 1 base from V and 0 bases from J; junction bases left unmatched: 4. There are 16 residues in the CDR3. Looked up from germline, CDR1 is SGHVS and CDR2 is FQNEAQ. The DNA of the CDR3 is TGTGCCAGCAGCTTAGTAACAGGGGCTAGCACAGATACGCAGTATTTT. Translation: CASSLVTGASTDTQYF.

The V call is TRBV20-1, the J call TRBJ2-7; perhaps TRBD1 as D (6 bases). Germline lookup yields CDR1 DFQATT and CDR2 SNEGSKA (reference sequence). This CDR3 is 11 amino acids long. The V and J ends lost 3 bases and 4 bases respectively, with 7 bases between them. The CDR3 reads CSASRGYEQYF. The CDR3 DNA reads as TGCAGTGCTAGCAGGGGTTACGAGCAGTACTTC.